This TCR beta chain was documented in a study of blood T cell repertoires in COVID-19. About the research overall: Some COVID-19 samples were acute and others convalescent; all came from the United States, Italy and Spain. The analysed material was cDNA or gDNA that came from T cells, B-cell-depleted T cells, or PBMCs.

Unmatched junction bases numbered 0, after V lost 1 base and J lost 1 base. The CDR3 is 15 amino acids. Germline V gene lookup returns CDR1 SGHAT and CDR2 FQNNGV. Study processing details: Amplification from reference gene primers served as the basis for estimated nucleated cell counts. Data came from immunoSEQ multiplex PCR; TCRdb stores just in-frame clones and leaves some out. V, J and clone size derive from that table, while D and trimming were established from the DNA sequence. This table has around 190,000 clones, roughly 80% appearing once. The sequenced sample was peripheral blood. The chain uses TRBV11-2 and TRBJ2-2, with 7 nucleotides matching TRBD1. The clonotype was recovered from a woman in her 50s with acute or convalescent COVID-19. The CDR3 loop is CASSLGTGNTGELFF. The CDR3 nucleotides are TGTGCCAGCAGCTTAGGGACAGGGAACACCGGGGAGCTGTTTTTT.